This T cell receptor (beta chain) is drawn from a study of T cells in localized non-small cell lung cancer. Clones were sequenced by immunoSEQ multiplex PCR, and TCRdb holds only the in-frame ones, with some missing. The sample records tens of thousands of clones, 65% to 90% being singletons. Notes on this clone: The antigen remains unidentified.

Study results and limitations: In adjacent lung, a median around 50 of the top 100 tumor clones were found. Uninvolved adjacent lung showed the highest T cell clonality, exceeding tumor. Heterogeneity remains possible because sequencing was limited to only one tumor region. Overall survival was longer when the density of T cells in the blood was higher.

CDR1 is MRHNA and CDR2 is SNTAGT in the germline V gene. The CDR3 is made up of 16 amino acids. The V and J ends lost 0 bases and 4 bases, in that order; junction bases with no gene match: 2. This receptor was taken from a man aged 35-75 years with stage III lung adenocarcinoma. The V gene is TRBV6-4, the J gene TRBJ2-2; TRBD2 agrees at 10 bases. The sample consisted of peripheral blood mononuclear cells, taken before any cancer treatment. The CDR3 is CASSDSLAGVTGELFF. The DNA of the CDR3 is TGTGCCAGCAGTGACTCCCTAGCGGGGGTCACCGGGGAGCTGTTTTTT.